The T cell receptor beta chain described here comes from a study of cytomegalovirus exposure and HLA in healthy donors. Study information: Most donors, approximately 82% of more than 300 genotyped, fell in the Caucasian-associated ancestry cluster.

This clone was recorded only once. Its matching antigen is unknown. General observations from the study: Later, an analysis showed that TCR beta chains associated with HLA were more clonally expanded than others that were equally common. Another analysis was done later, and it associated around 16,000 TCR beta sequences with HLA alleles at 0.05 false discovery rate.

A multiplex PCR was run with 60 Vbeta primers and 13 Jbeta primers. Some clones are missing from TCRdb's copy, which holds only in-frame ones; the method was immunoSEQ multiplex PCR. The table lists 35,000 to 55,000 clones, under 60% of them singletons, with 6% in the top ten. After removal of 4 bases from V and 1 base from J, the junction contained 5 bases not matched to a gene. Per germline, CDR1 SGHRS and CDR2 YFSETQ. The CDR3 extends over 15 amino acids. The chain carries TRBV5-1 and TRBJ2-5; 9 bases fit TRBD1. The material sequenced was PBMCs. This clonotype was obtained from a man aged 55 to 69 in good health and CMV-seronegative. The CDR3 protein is CASSVDRGPQETQYF. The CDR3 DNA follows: TGCGCCAGCAGCGTGGACAGGGGCCCCCAAGAGACCCAGTACTTC. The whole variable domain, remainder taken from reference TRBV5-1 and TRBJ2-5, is KAGVTQTPRYLIKTRGQQVTLSCSPISGHRSVSWYQQTPGQGLQFLFEYFSETQRNKGNFPGRFSGRQFSNSRSEMNVSTLELGDSALYLCASSVDRGPQETQYFGPGTRLLVL.